The source of this TCR beta chain is a study of response to subunit inactivated influenza vaccine. Study-wide findings and caveats: Few new T cells, the authors suggested, are recruited by each seasonal influenza vaccination.

V lost 0 bases to trimming and J lost 0 bases, with 3 bases between them. The CDR3 covers 14 residues. Germline CDR1 and CDR2: LGHDT and YNNKEL (reference sequence). TCRdb reprocessed the RT-PCR reads with MiXCR, giving one entry per CDR3 protein. The data hold 450,000 to 600,000 distinct CDR3 sequences, with roughly 8.2% observed a single time. This clonotype was found many times. Its antigen is still unknown. The rearrangement joins TRBV3-1 to TRBJ1-5, with D uncertain. This clonotype was sampled from a man between 50 and 70 years old who received an inactivated influenza vaccine. The input for sequencing was PBMCs from blood, taken less than 30 months after vaccination. In nucleotides, the CDR3 is TGTGCCAGCAGCCAAGATATTAGCAATCAGCCCCAGCATTTT. Protein product: CASSQDISNQPQHF.